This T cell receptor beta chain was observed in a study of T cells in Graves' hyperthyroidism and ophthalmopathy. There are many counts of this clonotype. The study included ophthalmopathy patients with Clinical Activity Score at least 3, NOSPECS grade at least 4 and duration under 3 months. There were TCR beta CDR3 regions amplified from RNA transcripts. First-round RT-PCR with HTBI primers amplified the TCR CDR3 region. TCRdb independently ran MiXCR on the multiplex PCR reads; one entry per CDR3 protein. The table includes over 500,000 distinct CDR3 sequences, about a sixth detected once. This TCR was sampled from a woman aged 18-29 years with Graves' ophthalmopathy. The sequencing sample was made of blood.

The CDR3 DNA follows: TGTGCCACCACGGACGGCGGGAACACTGAAGCTTTCTTT. Protein: CATTDGGNTEAFF. The gene calls are TRBV19 and TRBJ1-1; D uncertain. CDR1 and CDR2 from the germline V gene are LNHDA and SQIVND (reference sequence). The CDR3 has 13 residues. The V end was cut by 10 bases, the J end by 1 base, with 13 bases between.